This TCR beta chain was sequenced during a study of cytomegalovirus exposure and HLA in healthy donors. Study-level results: Available immune exposure information was restricted to CMV serostatus only.

V was trimmed by 2 bases and J by 1 base, leaving 9 bases between them. The germline CDR1 and CDR2 sequences are SGHDT and YYEEEE. The CDR3 runs to 14 residues. Comments on this clone: Antigen: not known.

The PCR used 60 Vbeta and 13 Jbeta primers. Clones were sequenced by immunoSEQ multiplex PCR, and TCRdb holds only the in-frame ones, with some missing. The sample yields almost 200,000 clones, 75% to 85% seen once. The sample comprised PBMCs. The chain recombines TRBV5-6 with TRBJ1-2; D remains unclear. The clonotype was recovered from a male donor in good health and CMV-seropositive. The CDR3 DNA sequence: TGTGCCAGCAGCTTCGGACGGGGTAACTATGGCTACACCTTC. This gives the protein CASSFGRGNYGYTF.